The source of this T cell receptor (beta chain) is a study of blood T cell repertoires in COVID-19. Per germline, CDR1 SGHRS and CDR2 YFSETQ. Trimming shortened V by 3 bases and J by 2 bases, and 2 bases separated the two germline ends. This CDR3 is built from 11 residues. TCRdb's copy holds only in-frame clones and misses some; the assay was immunoSEQ multiplex PCR. The sample includes hundreds of thousands of clones, around 88% of them seen just once. The J gene is TRBJ2-5, the V gene TRBV5-1; D is unresolved. Material for sequencing was peripheral blood. This TCR derives from a woman aged 45-60 years with acute or convalescent COVID-19. The DNA of the CDR3 is TGCGCCAGCAGCTCTCAAGAGACCCAGTACTTC. Amino acids: CASSSQETQYF.